This TCR beta chain derives from a study of blood T cell repertoires in COVID-19. In the study overall: Samples taken during acute and convalescent COVID-19 were collected in the United States, Italy and Spain. PBMCs, B-cell-depleted T cells, or T cells were the source of the cDNA or gDNA that made up the material.

This clone was detected only once. Measured with immunoSEQ multiplex PCR; TCRdb has only the in-frame clones, and not every one. The sample contains about 78,000 clones, approximately 90% of which appear only once. V was shortened by 1 base and J by 3 bases, with 13 bases between the two germline ends. Germline CDR1 SGHVS, CDR2 FNYEAQ. The CDR3 consists of 15 residues. The source of this sequence is a man aged 65 to 79 with active or convalescent COVID-19. Sequencing input: peripheral blood. The V gene is TRBV7-6, the J gene TRBJ2-7, with D possibly TRBD2 on 5 matching bases. The CDR3: CASSLEASPYYEQYF. DNA of the CDR3: TGTGCCAGCAGCTTAGAGGCTAGCCCCTACTACGAGCAGTACTTC.